These 30 T cell receptor beta chains originate from one sample sequenced in a study of blood T cell repertoires in COVID-19. Produced via immunoSEQ multiplex PCR; TCRdb's table is partial and in-frame only. The sample yields about 300,000 clones, over 75% seen once. Material for sequencing was PBMCs or T cells enriched from blood (not recorded which). These receptors came from a man younger than 40 who had recovered from COVID-19.

This clone was found once. The chain combines TRBV11-3 with TRBJ2-1; D is possibly TRBD1 (6 bases). Germline loops: CDR1 SGHNT, CDR2 YENEEA. This CDR3 comprises 15 residues. V was trimmed by 2 bases and J by 2 bases, leaving 10 bases between them. Written as DNA, the CDR3 is TGTGCCAGCAGCTTAACCAGGGGTGCCTACAATGAGCAGTTCTTC. This codes for CASSLTRGAYNEQFF.

CDR3 sequence: CASSERSTGTNTEAFF. The CDR3 DNA sequence: TGTGCCAGCAGTGAACGGTCGACAGGGACGAACACTGAAGCTTTCTTT. The V call is TRBV2, the J call TRBJ1-1; 7 bases match TRBD1. Germline CDR1 is SNHLY and CDR2 is FYNNEI. The CDR3 covers 16 residues. V lost 2 bases to trimming and J lost 1 base; unmatched junction nucleotides: 7.

The V and J genes are TRBV27 and TRBJ2-1; TRBD2 matches 9 bases. Germline V gives CDR1 MNHEY, CDR2 SMNVEV (reference sequence). Trimming at V came to 4 bases and at J to 9 bases, leaving 7 bases not matched to a gene. CDR3 length: 14 amino acids. The CDR3 DNA is TGTGCCAGCAGTTCTTTAGCGGGGGCGCCTGAGCAGTTCTTC. This codes for CASSSLAGAPEQFF.

The chain joins TRBV5-1 to TRBJ1-1, with D unclear. Germline V gene lookup returns CDR1 SGHRS and CDR2 YFSETQ. Trimming took off 5 bases at V and 5 bases at J, with 19 bases between the two ends. CDR3 length: 15 amino acids. The CDR3 is CASRSGSPTETEAFF. The CDR3 DNA sequence: TGCGCCAGCAGATCCGGGAGCCCAACCGAAACTGAAGCTTTCTTT.

The chain uses TRBV5-1 and TRBJ2-7, with D possibly matching TRBD1 (6 bases). Per the germline V gene, CDR1 is SGHRS and CDR2 is YFSETQ. This CDR3 comprises 14 residues. Deletions cut 0 bases from V and 6 bases from J, with 13 bases between. CDR3 amino acids: CASSLGWDTREQYF. CDR3 coding DNA: TGCGCCAGCAGCTTGGGGTGGGACACGCGCGAGCAGTACTTC.

The chain uses TRBV25-1 and TRBJ1-6; D is undetermined. Per germline, CDR1 MGHDK and CDR2 SYGVNS. This CDR3 is built from 16 residues. V shed 1 base and J shed 5 bases, with 12 bases lying between them. The DNA for the CDR3 is TGTGCCAGCAGTGAATTGGAGCAGCTGGATAATTCACCCCTCCACTTT. Protein product: CASSELEQLDNSPLHF.

This clone appeared once. The CDR3 spells CASQQAGTRSTGELFF. CDR3 nucleotide sequence: TGCGCCAGCCAACAAGCCGGGACTAGGAGCACCGGGGAGCTGTTTTTT. The V gene is TRBV5-1, the J gene TRBJ2-2, with 8 nucleotides matching TRBD2. Trimming removed 7 bases from V and 4 bases from J; junction bases left unmatched: 12. This CDR3 spans 16 amino acids. Germline V gives CDR1 SGHRS, CDR2 YFSETQ.

Here the CDR3 reads CASDSGSTDTQYF. Written as DNA, the CDR3 is TGCGCCAGTGACTCAGGGAGCACAGATACGCAGTATTTT. The genes are TRBV10-2 and TRBJ2-3, with D possibly matching TRBD1 (5 bases). CDR3 length equals 13 residues. With 9 bases removed from V and 0 bases from J, the gap between germline ends came to 10 bases. The germline V gene has CDR1 WSHSY and CDR2 SAAADI.

The rearrangement links TRBV12-3 or TRBV12-4 to TRBJ2-7; TRBD1 matches at 7 bases. The CDR3 loop spans 13 amino acids. V was clipped by 6 bases and J by 2 bases; unmatched bases: 4. The CDR3 sequence is CASREDRAYEQYF. CDR3 in DNA: TGTGCCAGCAGAGAAGACAGGGCCTACGAGCAGTACTTC.

The chain couples TRBV27 to TRBJ1-3; D is undetermined. Trimming shortened V by 0 bases and J by 1 base, and 7 bases separated the two germline ends. The CDR3 extends over 15 amino acids. Germline V lookup: CDR1 MNHEY, CDR2 SMNVEV (reference sequence). CDR3 coding DNA: TGTGCCAGCAGTTTATCTGCAGTGTCTGGAAACACCATATATTTT. It encodes CASSLSAVSGNTIYF.

The rearrangement uses TRBV11-2 and TRBJ1-1, with D hard to call. Germline loops: CDR1 SGHAT, CDR2 FQNNGV. V lost 7 bases, J lost 1 base, and 13 bases lay in between. The CDR3 consists of 14 residues. The CDR3 spells CASTDLRTNTEAFF. The DNA for the CDR3 is TGTGCCAGCACGGACTTACGAACGAACACTGAAGCTTTCTTT. Supplemented by reference TRBV11-2 and TRBJ1-1, the full variable domain reads EAGVAQSPRYKIIEKRQSVAFWCNPISGHATLYWYQQILGQGPKLLIQFQNNGVVDDSQLPKDRFSAERLKGVDSTLKIQPAKLEDSAVYLCASTDLRTNTEAFFGQGTRLTVV.

This clone was counted ten times or more. The rearrangement joins TRBV9 to TRBJ2-3; 10 positions match TRBD1. The CDR3 runs to 16 residues. CDR1 is SGDLS and CDR2 is YYNGEE in the germline V gene. The V gene end was trimmed by 3 bases and the J gene end by 14 bases; junction bases not matched to a gene: 18. The CDR3 DNA follows: TGTGCCAGCAGCGCCTATGCCGGGACAGGGGATTCGGTCTTGTATTTT. Translation gives CASSAYAGTGDSVLYF.

This rearrangement joins TRBV7-8 to TRBJ1-5; the D gene is possibly TRBD1 (5 bases). Per germline, CDR1 SGHVS and CDR2 FQNEAQ. V lost 1 base and J 7 bases, leaving 8 bases between the germline ends. The CDR3 extends over 13 amino acids. The CDR3 spells CASSLVRDQPQHF. The CDR3 DNA reads as TGTGCCAGCAGCTTAGTGCGGGACCAGCCCCAGCATTTT.

The chain employs TRBV12-5 and TRBJ2-5, with 8 bases that match TRBD2. There are 16 residues in the CDR3. CDR1 and CDR2 (germline): LGHNT, FRNRAP. V was clipped by 2 bases and J by 2 bases; unmatched bases: 7. The CDR3 spells CASGLLSGMPQETQYF. DNA of the CDR3: TGTGCTAGTGGTTTGCTTAGCGGGATGCCTCAAGAGACCCAGTACTTC.

This clone has a handful of counts. The genes are TRBV15 and TRBJ1-5; TRBD1 matches 7 bases. The CDR3 covers 15 residues. Germline V gives CDR1 LNHNV, CDR2 YYDKDF (reference sequence). V trimming: 3 bases; J trimming: 2 bases; junction bases outside the gene matches: 4. The CDR3 loop reads CATSRTGQGNQPQHF. In nucleotides, the CDR3 is TGTGCCACCAGCAGGACCGGACAGGGCAATCAGCCCCAGCATTTT. Based on the CDR3 plus reference TRBV15 and TRBJ1-5, the full variable domain is DAMVIQNPRYQVTQFGKPVTLSCSQTLNHNVMYWYQQKSSQAPKLLFHYYDKDFNNEADTPDNFQSRRPNTSFCFLDIRSPGLGDTAMYLCATSRTGQGNQPQHFGDGTRLSIL.

Here the CDR3 reads CASTRDRGNTEAFF. The CDR3 DNA sequence: TGTGCCAGCACCCGGGACAGGGGGAACACTGAAGCTTTCTTT. The rearrangement links TRBV7-9 to TRBJ1-1; 10 nucleotides align to TRBD1. The germline V gene has CDR1 SEHNR and CDR2 FQNEAQ (reference sequence). Trimming removed 7 bases from V and 1 base from J; junction bases left unmatched: 3. The CDR3 extends over 14 amino acids.

The chain links TRBV3-1 (or the pseudogene TRBV3-2) to TRBJ2-7; D is unresolved. Germline CDR1 and CDR2: LGHDT and YNNKEL (reference sequence). V lost 1 base to trimming and J lost 0 bases, with 7 bases between them. The CDR3 totals 14 residues. CDR3 bases: TGTGCCAGCAGCCAAGGTGAGAGCTCCTACGAGCAGTACTTC. Residues: CASSQGESSYEQYF.

The chain uses TRBV5-1 and TRBJ1-4, with D perhaps matching TRBD1 (6 bases). Between the trimmed V and J ends, which lost 0 bases and 7 bases, there was a span of 13 bases. The germline V gene encodes CDR1 SGHRS and CDR2 YFSETQ. CDR3 length: 15 residues. CDR3 sequence reads: CASSLAGQGTEKLFF. For the CDR3, the DNA is TGCGCCAGCAGCTTGGCCGGGCAGGGGACTGAAAAACTGTTTTTT.

The V gene is TRBV6-5, the J gene TRBJ1-4; 9 positions agree with TRBD1. CDR1 is MNHEY, CDR2 SVGAGI, per germline. The CDR3 is 13 residues long. The J segment lost 6 bases and the V segment lost 6 bases, leaving 2 bases of the junction unmatched. The CDR3 loop is CASRRTGDEKLFF. CDR3 bases: TGTGCCAGCAGGAGGACAGGGGATGAAAAACTGTTTTTT.

The chain carries TRBV5-1 and TRBJ1-4, with a possible D match to TRBD1 (6 bases). Germline V gives CDR1 SGHRS, CDR2 YFSETQ. The V and J ends lost 0 bases and 6 bases respectively, with 9 bases between them. The length of the CDR3 is 14 residues. The CDR3 is CASSLAGADEKLFF. The CDR3 nucleotides are TGCGCCAGCAGCTTGGCAGGGGCGGATGAAAAACTGTTTTTT. Variable domain in full (rest from reference TRBV5-1 and TRBJ1-4): KAGVTQTPRYLIKTRGQQVTLSCSPISGHRSVSWYQQTPGQGLQFLFEYFSETQRNKGNFPGRFSGRQFSNSRSEMNVSTLELGDSALYLCASSLAGADEKLFFGSGTQLSVL.

The gene calls are TRBV18 and TRBJ2-4; 7 nucleotides line up with TRBD1. The ends lost 8 bases at V and 8 bases at J; junction bases unmatched: 12. There are 14 residues in the CDR3. Germline CDR1 KGHSH, CDR2 LQKENI. DNA of the CDR3: TGTGCCAGCCGCCCCGACAGGGTAGGGGACATTCAGTACTTC. This sequence encodes CASRPDRVGDIQYF.

This clone was found a few times. The sample holds other DNA sequences that translate to the same CDR3. This sequence joins TRBV10-3 and TRBJ1-1; TRBD1 agrees at 7 bases. V was clipped by 9 bases and J by 5 bases; unmatched bases: 9. CDR1 ENHRY and CDR2 SYGVKD come from the germline V gene. The CDR3 loop spans 13 amino acids. This CDR3 is CAIRDRAVTEAFF. CDR3 sequence (DNA): TGTGCCATACGTGACAGGGCTGTAACTGAAGCTTTCTTT.

This chain connects TRBV28 to TRBJ1-2, with D perhaps matching TRBD1 (6 bases). The V end was cut by 6 bases, the J end by 1 base, with 15 bases between. CDR1 is MDHEN, CDR2 SYDVKM, per germline. The CDR3 consists of 15 residues. In DNA form, the CDR3 reads TGTGCCAGCAGCCCAACAGGGACCCTTAACTATGGCTACACCTTC. Its protein is CASSPTGTLNYGYTF.

The chain has TRBV4-1 and TRBJ1-1; 9 bases fit TRBD1. CDR1 MGHRA and CDR2 YSYEKL come from the germline V gene. This CDR3 comprises 16 residues. The V and J ends lost 2 bases and 3 bases, in that order; junction bases with no gene match: 7. The CDR3: CASSQHPGQGYTEAFF. The CDR3 DNA reads TGCGCCAGCAGCCAACATCCGGGACAGGGTTACACTGAAGCTTTCTTT.

The chain is built from TRBV21-1 and TRBJ1-2; TRBD1 reflects the table's D call only, with no check against the DNA. TRBV21-1 is a known pseudogene. This CDR3 is built from 13 residues. DNA for the CDR3: TGTGCCAGCAGCTCGGGACAGTCCTATGGCTACACCTTC. This codes for CASSSGQSYGYTF.

This clone came up once. This chain joins TRBV4-2 and TRBJ2-5; the match to TRBD2 covers 9 bases. Germline CDR1 and CDR2: LGHNA and YNFKEQ. The CDR3 totals 18 residues. The trim removed 3 bases at V and 5 bases at J, leaving 16 bases unmatched. CDR3 in DNA: TGTGCCAGCAGCCATATGCTCGGGAGCGGGGGGTCCAGCGAGACCCAGTACTTC. Its protein product is CASSHMLGSGGSSETQYF.

J is TRBJ2-2 and V is TRBV19; 8 nucleotides match TRBD2. Looked up from germline, CDR1 is LNHDA and CDR2 is SQIVND (reference sequence). Trimming cost V 6 bases and J 6 bases; bases outside gene matches: 18. This CDR3 region has 18 residues. The CDR3 DNA sequence: TGTGCCAGTAGGACCCTAGAACTAGCGGCGGTTACGGCCGGGGAGCTGTTTTTT. This codes for CASRTLELAAVTAGELFF. The whole variable domain, remainder taken from reference TRBV19 and TRBJ2-2, is DGGITQSPKYLFRKEGQNVTLSCEQNLNHDAMYWYRQDPGQGLRLIYYSQIVNDFQKGDIAEGYSVSREKKESFPLTVTSAQKNPTAFYLCASRTLELAAVTAGELFFGEGSRLTVL.

This clone turned up a few times. The V gene is TRBV30, the J gene TRBJ1-2; maybe TRBD1 (5 bases). Trimming took 4 bases from V and 5 from J, leaving 17 bases between them. The CDR3 loop spans 14 amino acids. Germline V gives CDR1 GTSNPN, CDR2 SVGIG (reference sequence). The CDR3 spells CAWTGEGWGYGYTF. The CDR3 DNA reads TGTGCCTGGACGGGGGAGGGTTGGGGTTATGGCTACACCTTC.

V gene TRBV12-5 combines with J gene TRBJ1-1; TRBD1 matches 9 bases. The trim removed 3 bases at V and 4 bases at J, leaving 9 bases unmatched. Germline V lookup: CDR1 LGHNT, CDR2 FRNRAP. The CDR3 is 16 amino acids. The CDR3 DNA reads TGTGCTAGTGGTTTTTCCCCGGGACAGGGCCCCACTGAAGCTTTCTTT. It encodes CASGFSPGQGPTEAFF.

The CDR3 here is CASSVGTPHRTDTQYF. The CDR3 DNA is TGTGCCAGCAGCGTCGGGACTCCCCACCGCACAGATACGCAGTATTTT. This sequence joins TRBV9 and TRBJ2-3, with D perhaps matching TRBD2 (6 bases). This CDR3 has 16 amino acids. Germline loops: CDR1 SGDLS, CDR2 YYNGEE. V gave up 2 bases and J gave up 1 base, with 14 bases separating them.